The 3 T cell receptor beta chains reported below all come from one sample, sequenced in a study of T cell responses to AZD1222 COVID-19 vaccine. The data were produced by immunoSEQ multiplex PCR, yet TCRdb's version contains in-frame clones alone and is incomplete. The repertoire consists of 150,000 or so clones, with roughly 89% occurring once and the leading ten covering 5% to 6.5%. The material was peripheral blood, obtained on day 0 of AZD1222 vaccination. The receptors originated from an adult in good health.

This clone has more than one count but fewer than ten. This CDR3 reads CASRVTRNAEAFF. The CDR3 bases are TGTGCCAGTAGAGTGACGCGTAACGCCGAAGCTTTCTTT. V usage is TRBV7-3 and J usage is TRBJ1-1; D is unresolved. V lost 9 bases, J lost 8 bases, and 19 bases lay in between. Germline CDR1 SGHTA, CDR2 FQGTGA. CDR3 size: 13 residues.

The chain employs TRBV18 and TRBJ1-1, with TRBD1 as a possible D gene (5 bases). The CDR3 loop spans 16 amino acids. CDR1 and CDR2 (germline): KGHSH, LQKENI. V lost 6 bases and J 1 base, leaving 18 bases between the germline ends. CDR3 in amino acids: CASSPGGGIRNTEAFF. The CDR3 DNA reads as TGTGCCAGCTCGCCCGGGGGGGGGATCAGGAACACTGAAGCTTTCTTT.

The chain uses TRBV3-1 (or the pseudogene TRBV3-2) and TRBJ1-1; no clear D gene. Trimming left V 0 bases short and J 0 bases short, with 8 bases between. The CDR3 length is 15 residues. Germline V lookup: CDR1 LGHDT, CDR2 YNNKEL (reference sequence). In DNA, the CDR3 is TGTGCCAGCAGCCAAGAATCCGTCATGAACACTGAAGCTTTCTTT. Amino acid sequence: CASSQESVMNTEAFF.